This T cell receptor beta chain came from a study of siplizumab effects on memory and regulatory T cells. The study, taken as a whole, reports: Alloreactive sequences that could be traced to unstimulated CD4+ memory cells showed a significant reduction under siplizumab. Tracing alloreactive clones into unstimulated subsets worked for only a minor fraction of them.

Each sample contributed about 10^5 TCR templates to the assay. Assay used: immunoSEQ multiplex PCR; TCRdb lists only in-frame clones, some missing. Among under 110,000 clones, 80% to 95% were seen once, and the ten largest hold 12%. Germline V gene sequence: CDR1 LNHDA, CDR2 SQIVND (reference sequence). The V segment lost 5 bases and the J segment 4 bases; nucleotides outside the gene matches: 4. The CDR3 is 15 amino acids. To note about this clone: The antigen is unknown.

This rearrangement joins TRBV19 to TRBJ1-5, with 11 nucleotides matching TRBD1. This TCR derives from a human donor in good health. Sequenced: non-Treg CD4+ T cells sorted from blood. CDR3 DNA: TGTGCCAGTAGTGTCGGGACAGGGGGAAATCAGCCCCAGCATTTT. Translating it yields CASSVGTGGNQPQHF. The variable domain in full, with the rest retrieved from reference TRBV19 and TRBJ1-5, is DGGITQSPKYLFRKEGQNVTLSCEQNLNHDAMYWYRQDPGQGLRLIYYSQIVNDFQKGDIAEGYSVSREKKESFPLTVTSAQKNPTAFYLCASSVGTGGNQPQHFGDGTRLSIL.